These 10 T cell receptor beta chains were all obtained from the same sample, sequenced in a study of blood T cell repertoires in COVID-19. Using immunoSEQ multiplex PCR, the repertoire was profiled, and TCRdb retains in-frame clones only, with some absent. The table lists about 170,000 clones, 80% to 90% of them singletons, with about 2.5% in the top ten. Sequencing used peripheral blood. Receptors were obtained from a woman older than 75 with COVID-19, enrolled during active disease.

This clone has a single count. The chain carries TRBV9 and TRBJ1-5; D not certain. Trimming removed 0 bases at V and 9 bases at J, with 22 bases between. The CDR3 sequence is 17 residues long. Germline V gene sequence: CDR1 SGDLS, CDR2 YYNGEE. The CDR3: CASSVADKGGKPWPQHF. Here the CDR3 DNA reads TGTGCCAGCAGCGTAGCCGATAAAGGAGGAAAACCCTGGCCCCAGCATTTT.

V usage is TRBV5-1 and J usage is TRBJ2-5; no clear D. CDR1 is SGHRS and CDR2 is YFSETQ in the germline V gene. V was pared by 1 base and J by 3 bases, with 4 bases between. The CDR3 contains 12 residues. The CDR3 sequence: CASSLPKETQYF. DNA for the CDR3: TGCGCCAGCAGCTTGCCCAAAGAGACCCAGTACTTC.

CDR3 region: CASSLARLAGVDEQFF. CDR3 DNA: TGTGCCAGCAGCTTAGCCCGACTAGCGGGAGTCGATGAGCAGTTCTTC. The V gene is TRBV11-2, the J gene TRBJ2-1, with 12 nucleotides matching TRBD2. V was clipped by 1 base and J by 8 bases; unmatched bases: 6. The CDR3 consists of 16 residues. Germline V lookup: CDR1 SGHAT, CDR2 FQNNGV. Full variable domain (missing parts from reference TRBV11-2 and TRBJ2-1): EAGVAQSPRYKIIEKRQSVAFWCNPISGHATLYWYQQILGQGPKLLIQFQNNGVVDDSQLPKDRFSAERLKGVDSTLKIQPAKLEDSAVYLCASSLARLAGVDEQFFGPGTRLTVL.

CDR3 amino acids: CASRFSGDQGYGYTF. The CDR3 bases are TGTGCCAGCAGGTTCTCCGGGGACCAGGGGTATGGCTACACCTTC. V and J are TRBV6-5 and TRBJ1-2, with D possibly being TRBD1 (6 bases). The CDR3 has 15 residues. Between the trimmed V and J ends, which lost 6 bases and 5 bases, there was a span of 19 bases. Germline CDR1 reads MNHEY; CDR2 reads SVGAGI.

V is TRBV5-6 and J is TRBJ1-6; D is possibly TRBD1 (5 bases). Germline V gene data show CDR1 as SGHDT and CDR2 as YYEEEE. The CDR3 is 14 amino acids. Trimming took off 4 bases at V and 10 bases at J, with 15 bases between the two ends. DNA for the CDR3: TGTGCCAGCAGCGCAGCCGGGGGAGGCTCACCCCTCCACTTT. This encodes CASSAAGGGSPLHF.

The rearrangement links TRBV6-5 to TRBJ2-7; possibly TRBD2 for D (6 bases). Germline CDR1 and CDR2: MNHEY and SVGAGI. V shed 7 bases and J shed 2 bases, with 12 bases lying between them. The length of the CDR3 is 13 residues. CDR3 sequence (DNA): TGTGCCAGCACCGGGACTGGCGCCTACGAGCAGTACTTC. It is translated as CASTGTGAYEQYF.

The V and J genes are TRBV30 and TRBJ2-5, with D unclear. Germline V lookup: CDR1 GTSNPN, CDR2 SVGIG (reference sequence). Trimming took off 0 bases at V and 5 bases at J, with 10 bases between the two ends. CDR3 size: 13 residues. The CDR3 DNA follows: TGTGCCTGGAGTGTAAACTGGGCGGAGACCCAGTACTTC. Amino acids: CAWSVNWAETQYF.

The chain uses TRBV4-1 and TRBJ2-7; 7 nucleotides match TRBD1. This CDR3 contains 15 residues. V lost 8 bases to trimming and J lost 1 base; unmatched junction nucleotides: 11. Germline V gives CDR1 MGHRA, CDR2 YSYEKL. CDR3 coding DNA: TGCGCCAGCGAGGGGATCCAGGGGGATTCCTACGAGCAGTACTTC. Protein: CASEGIQGDSYEQYF.

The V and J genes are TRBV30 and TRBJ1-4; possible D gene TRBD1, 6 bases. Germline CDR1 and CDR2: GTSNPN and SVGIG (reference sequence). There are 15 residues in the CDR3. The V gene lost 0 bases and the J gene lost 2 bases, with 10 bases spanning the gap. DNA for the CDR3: TGTGCCTGGAGTGTAATGAGGGGGACTAATGAAAAACTGTTTTTT. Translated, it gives CAWSVMRGTNEKLFF.

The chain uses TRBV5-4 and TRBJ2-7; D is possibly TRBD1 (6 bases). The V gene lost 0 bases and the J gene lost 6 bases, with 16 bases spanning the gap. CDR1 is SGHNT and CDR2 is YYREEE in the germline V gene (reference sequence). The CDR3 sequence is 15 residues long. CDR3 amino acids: CASSLEGQRGIEQYF. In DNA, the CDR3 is TGTGCCAGCAGCTTGGAAGGACAGAGAGGGATCGAGCAGTACTTC.